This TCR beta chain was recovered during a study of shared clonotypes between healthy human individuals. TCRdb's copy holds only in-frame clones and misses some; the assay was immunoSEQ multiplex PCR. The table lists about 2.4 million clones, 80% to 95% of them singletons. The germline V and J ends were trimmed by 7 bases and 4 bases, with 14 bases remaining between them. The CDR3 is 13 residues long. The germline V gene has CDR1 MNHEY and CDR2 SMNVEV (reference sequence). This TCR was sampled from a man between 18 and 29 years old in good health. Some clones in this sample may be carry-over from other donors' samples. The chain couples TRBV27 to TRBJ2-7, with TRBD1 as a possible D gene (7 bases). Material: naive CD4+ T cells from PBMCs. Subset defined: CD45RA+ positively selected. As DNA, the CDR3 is TGTGCCAGCATCATCAGGGGGGCTTACGAGCAGTACTTC. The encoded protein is CASIIRGAYEQYF.